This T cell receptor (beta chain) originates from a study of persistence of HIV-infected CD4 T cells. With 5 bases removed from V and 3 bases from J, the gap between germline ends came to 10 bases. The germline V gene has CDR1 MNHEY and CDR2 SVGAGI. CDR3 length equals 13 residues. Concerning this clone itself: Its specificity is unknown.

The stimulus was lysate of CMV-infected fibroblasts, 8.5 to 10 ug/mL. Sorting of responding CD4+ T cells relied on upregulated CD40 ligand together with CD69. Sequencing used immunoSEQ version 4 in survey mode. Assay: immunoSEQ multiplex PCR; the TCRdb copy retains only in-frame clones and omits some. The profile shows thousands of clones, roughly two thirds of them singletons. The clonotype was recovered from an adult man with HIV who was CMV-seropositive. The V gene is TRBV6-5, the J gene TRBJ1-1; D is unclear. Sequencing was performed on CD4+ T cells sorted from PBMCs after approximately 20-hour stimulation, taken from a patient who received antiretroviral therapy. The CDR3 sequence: CASSRERYTEAFF. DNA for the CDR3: TGTGCCAGCAGTAGGGAGAGGTACACTGAAGCTTTCTTT.